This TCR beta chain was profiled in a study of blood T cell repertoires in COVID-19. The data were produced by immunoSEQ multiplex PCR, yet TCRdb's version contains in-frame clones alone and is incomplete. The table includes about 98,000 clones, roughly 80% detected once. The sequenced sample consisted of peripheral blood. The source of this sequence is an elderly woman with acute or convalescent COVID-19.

This CDR3 is CASSLMGRGQPQHF. The CDR3 bases are TGTGCCAGCAGCTTAATGGGGAGGGGTCAGCCCCAGCATTTT. The genes are TRBV7-2 and TRBJ1-5; weak D call: TRBD1 (5 bases). CDR3 size: 14 residues. Germline V gene lookup returns CDR1 SGHTA and CDR2 FQGNSA. The V end was cut by 2 bases, the J end by 6 bases, with 11 bases between.